This T cell receptor (beta chain) originates from a study of T-cell reconstitution after alpha-beta-depleted transplantation in children. This clonotype occurred a few times. With V trimmed by 5 bases and J by 0 bases, 8 bases remained unmatched. The CDR3 is made up of 17 amino acids. Unique molecular identifiers were incorporated during preparation of the TCRbeta library. TCRdb re-derived calls from the PCR reads in MiXCR, one entry per CDR3 protein. The table has a few hundred thousand distinct CDR3 sequences, about a quarter seen once. The receptor's source is a boy younger than two with Wiskott-Aldrich syndrome, due to receive a stem cell transplant. The V call is TRBV12-3 or TRBV12-4, the J call TRBJ2-3, with TRBD2 matching 10 bases. Sequencing used PBMCs, obtained before TCRalphabeta/CD19-depleted stem cell transplant. Here the CDR3 DNA reads TGTGCCAGCAGTAACAGGAAGCGGGAGGGTAGCACAGATACGCAGTATTTT. Translated, it gives CASSNRKREGSTDTQYF.